The clone carrying this T cell receptor beta chain was seen only a few times. What it recognizes is unknown. The source of the sample is a study of CD8 T cells in ankylosing spondylitis. General study findings and limits: Ankylosing spondylitis blood appeared to carry a characteristic TCR beta motif of roughly 8 highly homologous variants. Certain motif variants had earlier appeared in reactive arthritis synovial fluid and blood.

Quantitative 5'-RACE with molecular barcodes was used to make the TCR beta libraries. TCRdb ran MiXCR on the 5' RACE reads and lists one entry per CDR3 protein. The profile shows over 600,000 distinct CDR3 sequences, about 20% of them singletons. The CDR3 has 15 amino acids. Germline assignment: CDR1 KGHSH and CDR2 LQKENI. Trimming took off 3 bases at V and 1 base at J, with 12 bases between the two ends. Material: blood, either unsorted or a sorted T cell fraction (not recorded which). The receptor's source is a male donor with ankylosing spondylitis. The chain joins TRBV18 to TRBJ1-1, with D possibly TRBD1 on 5 matching bases. In DNA, the CDR3 is TGTGCCAGCTCACCGCTGGACACCCAGAACACTGAAGCTTTCTTT. It encodes CASSPLDTQNTEAFF.